The 10 T cell receptor beta chains below all came from one sample that was sequenced in a study of cytomegalovirus exposure and HLA in healthy donors. A multiplex PCR was run with 60 Vbeta primers and 13 Jbeta primers. Using immunoSEQ multiplex PCR, the repertoire was profiled, and TCRdb retains in-frame clones only, with some absent. The repertoire holds about 93,000 clones, with around 78% as singletons. Sequencing was performed on PBMCs. The source of these receptors is a man younger than 40 in good health and CMV-seronegative.

The V call is TRBV15, the J call TRBJ2-1; 8 bases agree with TRBD2. The junction had 8 bases not matched to a gene; V was cut back by 0 bases and J by 7 bases. Germline V gives CDR1 LNHNV, CDR2 YYDKDF (reference sequence). This CDR3 is built from 16 residues. CDR3 region: CATSRDVAGGLNEQFF. In DNA form, the CDR3 reads TGTGCCACCAGCAGAGATGTGGCGGGAGGCCTGAATGAGCAGTTCTTC.

This clone was found a few times. V gene TRBV4-3 combines with J gene TRBJ2-5, with TRBD1 as a possible D gene (6 bases). Trimming cost V 1 base and J 5 bases, with 14 bases left between them. Germline V CDR1 and CDR2: LGHNA, YSLEER. The CDR3 runs to 15 residues. CDR3: CASSQGKGQTETQYF. The CDR3 DNA reads as TGCGCCAGCAGCCAAGGAAAAGGACAGACGGAGACCCAGTACTTC.

V is TRBV19 and J is TRBJ2-2, with 11 bases fitting TRBD2. The CDR3 length is 18 residues. The V gene end was trimmed by 7 bases and the J gene end by 3 bases; junction bases not matched to a gene: 13. The V gene's germline CDR1 is LNHDA and CDR2 SQIVND (reference sequence). CDR3 DNA: TGTGCCAGTATGAGGGGTCTAGCGGGAGGATTAGACACCGGGGAGCTGTTTTTT. This sequence encodes CASMRGLAGGLDTGELFF.

The chain couples TRBV19 to TRBJ2-7, with D possibly being TRBD2 (6 bases). CDR1 and CDR2 from the germline V gene are LNHDA and SQIVND (reference sequence). This CDR3 comprises 15 residues. Trimming stripped 2 bases from V and 0 bases from J, with 11 bases between. The CDR3 loop reads CASSIRGGHSYEQYV. For the CDR3, the DNA is TGTGCCAGTAGTATACGGGGAGGTCACTCCTACGAGCAGTACGTC.

The rearrangement uses TRBV6-1 and TRBJ2-3; 10 bases are a match to TRBD1. Losses at the gene ends were 3 bases for V and 2 bases for J; bases not matched to a gene: 2. Germline V gene data show CDR1 as MNHNS and CDR2 as SASEGT. The CDR3 totals 15 residues. Here the CDR3 DNA reads TGTGCCAGCAGTGATGGACAGGGGGTCACAGATACGCAGTATTTT. Translation: CASSDGQGVTDTQYF.

The rearrangement uses TRBV7-9 and TRBJ1-3, with a tentative D call TRBD1 (6 bases). Germline V gene lookup returns CDR1 SEHNR and CDR2 FQNEAQ (reference sequence). This CDR3 contains 18 residues. V was pared by 5 bases and J by 0 bases, with 20 bases between. The CDR3 nucleotides are TGTGCCAGCAGCCTCCCGGGACACGCTAAGAACTCTGGAAACACCATATATTTT. It translates to CASSLPGHAKNSGNTIYF. Looking up the rest from reference TRBV7-9 and TRBJ1-3 gives the full variable domain: DTGVSQNPRHKITKRGQNVTFRCDPISEHNRLYWYRQTLGQGPEFLTYFQNEAQLEKSRLLSDRFSAERPKGSFSTLEIQRTEQGDSAMYLCASSLPGHAKNSGNTIYFGEGSWLTVV.

V gene TRBV18 combines with J gene TRBJ2-5, with D possibly being TRBD2 (5 bases). The CDR3 totals 12 residues. Trimming cost V 1 base and J 5 bases, with 5 bases left between them. The germline V gene has CDR1 KGHSH and CDR2 LQKENI. This chain's CDR3 is CASSPQRETQYF. In DNA, the CDR3 is TGTGCCAGCTCACCACAGCGGGAGACCCAGTACTTC.

The chain combines TRBV5-1 with TRBJ1-1, with 7 bases identical to TRBD1. J lost 0 bases, V lost 4 bases, and 6 bases had no gene match. Germline V gene data show CDR1 as SGHRS and CDR2 as YFSETQ. This CDR3 has 15 amino acids. The chain's CDR3 is CASSPWTGVNTEAFF. In DNA, the CDR3 is TGCGCCAGCAGCCCTTGGACAGGCGTGAACACTGAAGCTTTCTTT.

V gene TRBV6-6 combines with J gene TRBJ2-7; TRBD2 matches at 11 bases. V was clipped by 2 bases and J by 4 bases; unmatched bases: 4. The CDR3 totals 15 residues. The germline gives CDR1 MNHNY, CDR2 SVGAGI (reference sequence). CDR3 region: CASSYETSGAYEQYF. CDR3 nucleotides: TGTGCCAGCAGTTACGAGACTAGCGGGGCATACGAGCAGTACTTC.

The chain recombines TRBV27 with TRBJ2-4; a weak D match, TRBD2 (5 bases). The V end was cut by 4 bases, the J end by 1 base, with 20 bases between. The CDR3 is 18 residues long. Germline values: CDR1 MNHEY, CDR2 SMNVEV (reference sequence). CDR3 region: CASSSPREAGWAKNIQYF. The CDR3 DNA follows: TGTGCCAGCAGTTCGCCCCGGGAAGCCGGGTGGGCCAAAAACATTCAGTACTTC.